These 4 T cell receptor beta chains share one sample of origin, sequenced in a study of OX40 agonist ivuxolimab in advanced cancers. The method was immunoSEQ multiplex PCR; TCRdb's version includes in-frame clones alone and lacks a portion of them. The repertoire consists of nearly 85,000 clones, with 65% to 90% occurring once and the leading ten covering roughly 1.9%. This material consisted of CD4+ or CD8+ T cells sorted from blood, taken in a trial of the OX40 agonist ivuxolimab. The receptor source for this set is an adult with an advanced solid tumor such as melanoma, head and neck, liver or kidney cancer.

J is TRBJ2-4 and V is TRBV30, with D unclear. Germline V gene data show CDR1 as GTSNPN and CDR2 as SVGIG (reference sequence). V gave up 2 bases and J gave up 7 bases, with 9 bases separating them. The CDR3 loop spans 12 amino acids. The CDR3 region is CAWSQTRNIQYF. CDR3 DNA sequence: TGTGCCTGGAGTCAGACGAGGAACATTCAGTACTTC.

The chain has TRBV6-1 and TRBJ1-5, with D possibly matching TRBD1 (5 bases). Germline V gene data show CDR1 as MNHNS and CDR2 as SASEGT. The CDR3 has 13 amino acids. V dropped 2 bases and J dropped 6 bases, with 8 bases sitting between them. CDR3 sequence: CASSERDPQPQHF. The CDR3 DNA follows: TGTGCCAGCAGTGAAAGGGACCCTCAGCCCCAGCATTTT.

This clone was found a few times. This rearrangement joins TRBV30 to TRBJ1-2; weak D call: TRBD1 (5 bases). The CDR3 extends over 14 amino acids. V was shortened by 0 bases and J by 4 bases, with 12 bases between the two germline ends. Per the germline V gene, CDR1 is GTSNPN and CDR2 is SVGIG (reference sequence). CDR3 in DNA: TGTGCCTGGAGTGTACTGGGGCCGCGCTATGGCTACACCTTC. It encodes CAWSVLGPRYGYTF.

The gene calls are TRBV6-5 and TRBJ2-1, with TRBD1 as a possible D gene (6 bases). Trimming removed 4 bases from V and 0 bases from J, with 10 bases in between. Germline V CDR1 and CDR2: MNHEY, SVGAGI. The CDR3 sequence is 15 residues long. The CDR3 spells CASSFTGSSYNEQFF. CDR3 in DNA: TGTGCCAGCAGTTTCACAGGGAGCTCCTACAATGAGCAGTTCTTC.